The 10 T cell receptor beta chains below come from one sample, sequenced in a study of cytomegalovirus exposure and HLA in healthy donors. PCR employed 60 Vbeta and 13 Jbeta primers. Sequenced by immunoSEQ multiplex PCR; TCRdb stores in-frame clones only, minus some. The sample consists of 55,000 to 75,000 clones, approximately 81% of them appearing once. The specimen was PBMCs. The receptors were sampled from a woman aged 25 to 39 in good health and CMV-seropositive.

This clone turned up a few times. The CDR3 DNA is TGTGCCAGCAGTGAATCTGACAGCCCTAATTCACCCCTCCACTTT. Its translation is CASSESDSPNSPLHF. The V and J genes are TRBV25-1 and TRBJ1-6; D is possibly TRBD1 (5 bases). CDR3 length equals 15 residues. V was pared by 1 base and J by 6 bases, with 10 bases between. Germline V gives CDR1 MGHDK, CDR2 SYGVNS.

The rearrangement links TRBV19 to TRBJ2-7; 8 nucleotides match TRBD1. Germline V gives CDR1 LNHDA, CDR2 SQIVND (reference sequence). With V trimmed by 8 bases and J by 4 bases, 4 bases remained unmatched. The CDR3 is made up of 12 amino acids. CDR3 sequence: CASGTGPYEQYF. The CDR3 coding sequence is TGTGCCAGTGGGACAGGACCATACGAGCAGTACTTC.

The V call is TRBV9, the J call TRBJ2-3; a possible D gene is TRBD2 (6 bases). CDR1 and CDR2 from the germline V gene are SGDLS and YYNGEE. Trimming left V 7 bases short and J 4 bases short, with 16 bases between. The CDR3 is made up of 14 amino acids. The CDR3, as DNA: TGTGCCAGCGGGCTGCGGGGAAGGGCAGATACGCAGTATTTT. Translation: CASGLRGRADTQYF.

The CDR3 loop reads CASSQVSRSGNTIYF. For the CDR3, the DNA is TGCGCCAGCAGCCAAGTGTCCAGATCTGGAAACACCATATATTTT. The chain combines TRBV4-1 with TRBJ1-3; D uncertain. Between the trimmed V and J ends, which lost 1 base and 1 base, there was a span of 8 bases. CDR3 length: 15 amino acids. The germline V gene encodes CDR1 MGHRA and CDR2 YSYEKL.

The genes are TRBV6-1 and TRBJ1-1, with D perhaps matching TRBD1 (6 bases). Germline loops: CDR1 MNHNS, CDR2 SASEGT. V dropped 6 bases and J dropped 7 bases, with 9 bases sitting between them. This CDR3 is built from 11 residues. The CDR3 loop reads CASRGQIEAFF. CDR3 nucleotide sequence: TGTGCCAGCAGAGGACAGATTGAAGCTTTCTTT.

This clone appeared once. This sequence joins TRBV6-1 and TRBJ2-7; 13 positions match TRBD2. Germline V gene lookup returns CDR1 MNHNS and CDR2 SASEGT. With 4 bases clipped from V and 6 bases from J, the junction kept 9 bases outside the gene matches. The CDR3 runs 16 residues. The CDR3 is CASSGHGLAGVGEQYF. Written as DNA, the CDR3 is TGTGCCAGCAGTGGTCATGGACTAGCGGGAGTTGGCGAGCAGTACTTC.

V and J are TRBV5-6 and TRBJ1-1, with D unresolved. V gave up 7 bases and J gave up 7 bases, with 14 bases separating them. The CDR3 has 12 residues. In germline, CDR1 is SGHDT, CDR2 YYEEEE. CDR3 DNA: TGTGCCAGCGGGCTTACCCGACGTGAAGCTTTCTTT. It is translated as CASGLTRREAFF.

The J gene is TRBJ1-2, the V gene TRBV2, with TRBD1 as a possible D gene (5 bases). Germline CDR1 reads SNHLY; CDR2 reads FYNNEI. V shed 8 bases and J shed 2 bases, with 12 bases lying between them. The CDR3 has 13 amino acids. The CDR3 DNA reads TGTGCCAGCGGGCAGGGAGGGAACTATGGCTACACCTTC. Amino acid sequence: CASGQGGNYGYTF.

The CDR3 loop reads CASSLGAGITDTQYF. CDR3 nucleotide sequence: TGTGCCAGCAGCTTAGGCGCGGGGATCACAGATACGCAGTATTTT. This chain joins TRBV7-9 and TRBJ2-3, with D perhaps matching TRBD2 (6 bases). This CDR3 is built from 15 residues. Per germline, CDR1 SEHNR and CDR2 FQNEAQ (reference sequence). The V and J ends lost 1 base and 2 bases respectively, with 10 bases between them. Using reference TRBV7-9 and TRBJ2-3 for the parts outside the CDR3, the full variable domain is DTGVSQNPRHKITKRGQNVTFRCDPISEHNRLYWYRQTLGQGPEFLTYFQNEAQLEKSRLLSDRFSAERPKGSFSTLEIQRTEQGDSAMYLCASSLGAGITDTQYFGPGTRLTVL.

This clone was detected only a few times. The chain joins TRBV30 to TRBJ1-1; D not resolved. The CDR3 loop spans 13 amino acids. Trimming shortened V by 0 bases and J by 0 bases, and 5 bases separated the two germline ends. Germline CDR1 and CDR2: GTSNPN and SVGIG (reference sequence). The CDR3 loop is CAWSVRLNTEAFF. The DNA for the CDR3 is TGTGCCTGGAGTGTACGGTTGAACACTGAAGCTTTCTTT.